This passage covers 12 T cell receptor beta chains from one sample sequenced in a study of blood T cell repertoires in COVID-19. Method: immunoSEQ multiplex PCR; TCRdb's copy keeps in-frame clones and lacks some. The data show hundreds of thousands of clones, 85% to 90% seen once. Sequencing input: PBMCs or T cells enriched from blood (not recorded which). These receptors all come from a man aged 35 to 55 who had recovered from COVID-19.

The rearrangement joins TRBV7-2 to TRBJ2-4, with a weak D call TRBD2 (6 bases). This CDR3 contains 16 residues. CDR1 is SGHTA and CDR2 is FQGNSA in the germline V gene. V was pared by 5 bases and J by 6 bases, with 20 bases between. This CDR3 reads CASSHEETSRSNIQYF. The CDR3 coding sequence is TGTGCCAGCAGCCACGAAGAGACTAGTCGGTCAAACATTCAGTACTTC.

The chain uses TRBV3-1 (or the pseudogene TRBV3-2) and TRBJ1-2; a possible D gene is TRBD1 (6 bases). Per the germline V gene, CDR1 is LGHDT and CDR2 is YNNKEL (reference sequence). V was pared by 4 bases and J by 4 bases, with 13 bases between. The CDR3 covers 14 residues. CDR3 nucleotides: TGTGCCAGCAGCCGAATAACAGGGACCTATGGCTACACCTTC. Its translation: CASSRITGTYGYTF.

The chain links TRBV4-2 to TRBJ2-1, with 8 bases identical to TRBD2. J was trimmed by 8 bases and V by 1 base; bases with no gene match: 13. Germline-derived CDR1 and CDR2 are LGHNA and YNFKEQ. The CDR3 consists of 17 residues. The CDR3 protein is CASSQGVAGFGRDEQFF. As DNA, the CDR3 is TGTGCCAGCAGCCAAGGAGTAGCGGGATTTGGTCGGGATGAGCAGTTCTTC.

This CDR3 reads CATRAGAGTGELFF. The CDR3 nucleotides read TGTGCCACCCGAGCGGGAGCCGGCACCGGGGAGCTGTTTTTT. V and J are TRBV10-3 and TRBJ2-2; 8 nucleotides line up with TRBD2. V was clipped by 10 bases and J by 4 bases; unmatched bases: 8. CDR1 is ENHRY and CDR2 is SYGVKD in the germline V gene. The CDR3 runs 14 residues.

This clone was counted once. This CDR3 reads CASSLMDRGLHQPQHF. The DNA of the CDR3 is TGTGCCAGCAGCTTAATGGACAGGGGTCTACATCAGCCCCAGCATTTT. This chain uses TRBV7-3 with TRBJ1-5, with 9 bases lining up with TRBD1. The CDR3 length is 16 residues. V was pared by 1 base and J by 5 bases, with 6 bases of the junction left unmatched. Germline V CDR1 and CDR2: SGHTA, FQGTGA.

This chain links TRBV7-2 with TRBJ1-2; 11 bases map to TRBD1. The ends lost 2 bases at V and 0 bases at J; junction bases unmatched: 5. Germline-derived CDR1 and CDR2 are SGHTA and FQGNSA. There are 17 residues in the CDR3. The CDR3 nucleotides are TGTGCCAGCAGCTTAATGGGACAGGGGGATTCTAACTATGGCTACACCTTC. Translated: CASSLMGQGDSNYGYTF. Variable domain in full (rest from reference TRBV7-2 and TRBJ1-2): GAGVSQSPSNKVTEKGKDVELRCDPISGHTALYWYRQSLGQGLEFLIYFQGNSAPDKSGLPSDRFSAERTGGSVSTLTIQRTQQEDSAVYLCASSLMGQGDSNYGYTFGSGTRLTVV.

V usage is TRBV15 and J usage is TRBJ2-1; 10 bases fit TRBD2. This CDR3 is built from 14 residues. The ends lost 4 bases at V and 8 bases at J; junction bases unmatched: 5. From germline, CDR1 is LNHNV and CDR2 YYDKDF (reference sequence). In DNA, the CDR3 is TGTGCCACCAGCATTAGCGGGAGGCAGGATGAGCAGTTCTTC. It codes for CATSISGRQDEQFF.

This clone was recorded a few times. This sequence joins TRBV19 and TRBJ2-2, with TRBD2 matching over 12 bases. The CDR3 extends over 18 amino acids. Germline-derived CDR1 and CDR2 are LNHDA and SQIVND (reference sequence). Unmatched junction bases numbered 10, after V lost 7 bases and J lost 1 base. The CDR3 region has the DNA TGTGCCAGTATCAAGACTAGCGGGAGAAGGGGGAACACCGGGGAGCTGTTTTTT. This codes for CASIKTSGRRGNTGELFF.

The rearrangement links TRBV27 to TRBJ2-1; 7 bases are a match to TRBD1. The CDR3 runs to 17 residues. Germline lookup yields CDR1 MNHEY and CDR2 SMNVEV (reference sequence). Unmatched junction bases numbered 14, after V lost 1 base and J lost 8 bases. CDR3 amino acids: CASSLFPATGWGDEQFF. The CDR3, as DNA: TGTGCCAGCAGTTTATTCCCCGCGACAGGGTGGGGCGATGAGCAGTTCTTC.

V usage is TRBV16 and J usage is TRBJ2-1, with TRBD2 matching over 8 bases. This CDR3 is 15 amino acids long. The germline V gene encodes CDR1 KGHSY and CDR2 FQNENV. The J segment lost 8 bases and the V segment lost 1 base, leaving 7 bases of the junction unmatched. The CDR3 DNA is TGTGCCAGCAGCCAATTAAGGGCGGGAGGCTATGAGCAGTTCTTC. Translated: CASSQLRAGGYEQFF. The full variable domain, completed using reference TRBV16 and TRBJ2-1, is GEEVAQTPKHLVRGEGQKAKLYCAPIKGHSYVFWYQQVLKNEFKFLISFQNENVFDETGMPKERFSAKCLPNSPCSLEIQATKLEDSAVYFCASSQLRAGGYEQFFGPGTRLTVL.

The chain links TRBV7-9 to TRBJ1-5, with TRBD1 matching 8 bases. CDR3 length equals 15 residues. The V and J ends lost 5 bases and 5 bases, in that order; junction bases with no gene match: 8. Germline CDR1 and CDR2: SEHNR and FQNEAQ (reference sequence). The CDR3 DNA is TGTGCCAGCAGCCGGCAGGGGGCCTGGGATCAGCCCCAGCATTTT. It codes for CASSRQGAWDQPQHF.

The chain has TRBV18 and TRBJ1-1; D remains unclear. The germline V and J ends were trimmed by 2 bases and 3 bases, with 7 bases remaining between them. The V gene's germline CDR1 is KGHSH and CDR2 LQKENI. This CDR3 is 13 amino acids long. The CDR3 loop reads CASSPILDTEAFF. The CDR3 nucleotides are TGTGCCAGCTCACCAATACTAGACACTGAAGCTTTCTTT. The entire variable domain, with the rest obtained from reference TRBV18 and TRBJ1-1, is as follows: NAGVMQNPRHLVRRRGQEARLRCSPMKGHSHVYWYRQLPEEGLKFMVYLQKENIIDESGMPKERFSAEFPKEGPSILRIQQVVRGDSAAYFCASSPILDTEAFFGQGTRLTVV.